Included here is one T cell receptor beta chain sequence, with context. As yet, its antigen is unknown. Germline CDR1 is MDHEN and CDR2 is SYDVKM. The V gene end was trimmed by 3 bases and the J gene end by 15 bases; junction bases not matched to a gene: 14. The CDR3 loop spans 17 amino acids. Generated by immunoSEQ multiplex PCR, the TCRdb table keeps only in-frame clones and is missing some. The repertoire holds about 68,000 clones, with approximately 90% as singletons. This sample is part of a study of lymphopenia after photon versus proton radiotherapy. Whole-study results and caveats: Survival link was tested only in deceased patients; proton benefit remains a possibility. Relative stability marked proton patients; photon patients lost diversity and naive cells. Oligoclonal CD8+ Temra expansion after nadir drove photon patients' diversity drop.

V is TRBV28 and J is TRBJ2-1; 16 bases agree with TRBD2. This TCR was sampled from a woman between 65 and 79 years old with pancreatic cancer. The sample consisted of peripheral blood, taken from a patient treated with photon-based radiotherapy. CDR3 residues: CASSFPTQGLAGGRRFF. In DNA form, the CDR3 reads TGTGCCAGCAGTTTCCCCACCCAGGGACTAGCGGGAGGGCGGAGGTTCTTC.